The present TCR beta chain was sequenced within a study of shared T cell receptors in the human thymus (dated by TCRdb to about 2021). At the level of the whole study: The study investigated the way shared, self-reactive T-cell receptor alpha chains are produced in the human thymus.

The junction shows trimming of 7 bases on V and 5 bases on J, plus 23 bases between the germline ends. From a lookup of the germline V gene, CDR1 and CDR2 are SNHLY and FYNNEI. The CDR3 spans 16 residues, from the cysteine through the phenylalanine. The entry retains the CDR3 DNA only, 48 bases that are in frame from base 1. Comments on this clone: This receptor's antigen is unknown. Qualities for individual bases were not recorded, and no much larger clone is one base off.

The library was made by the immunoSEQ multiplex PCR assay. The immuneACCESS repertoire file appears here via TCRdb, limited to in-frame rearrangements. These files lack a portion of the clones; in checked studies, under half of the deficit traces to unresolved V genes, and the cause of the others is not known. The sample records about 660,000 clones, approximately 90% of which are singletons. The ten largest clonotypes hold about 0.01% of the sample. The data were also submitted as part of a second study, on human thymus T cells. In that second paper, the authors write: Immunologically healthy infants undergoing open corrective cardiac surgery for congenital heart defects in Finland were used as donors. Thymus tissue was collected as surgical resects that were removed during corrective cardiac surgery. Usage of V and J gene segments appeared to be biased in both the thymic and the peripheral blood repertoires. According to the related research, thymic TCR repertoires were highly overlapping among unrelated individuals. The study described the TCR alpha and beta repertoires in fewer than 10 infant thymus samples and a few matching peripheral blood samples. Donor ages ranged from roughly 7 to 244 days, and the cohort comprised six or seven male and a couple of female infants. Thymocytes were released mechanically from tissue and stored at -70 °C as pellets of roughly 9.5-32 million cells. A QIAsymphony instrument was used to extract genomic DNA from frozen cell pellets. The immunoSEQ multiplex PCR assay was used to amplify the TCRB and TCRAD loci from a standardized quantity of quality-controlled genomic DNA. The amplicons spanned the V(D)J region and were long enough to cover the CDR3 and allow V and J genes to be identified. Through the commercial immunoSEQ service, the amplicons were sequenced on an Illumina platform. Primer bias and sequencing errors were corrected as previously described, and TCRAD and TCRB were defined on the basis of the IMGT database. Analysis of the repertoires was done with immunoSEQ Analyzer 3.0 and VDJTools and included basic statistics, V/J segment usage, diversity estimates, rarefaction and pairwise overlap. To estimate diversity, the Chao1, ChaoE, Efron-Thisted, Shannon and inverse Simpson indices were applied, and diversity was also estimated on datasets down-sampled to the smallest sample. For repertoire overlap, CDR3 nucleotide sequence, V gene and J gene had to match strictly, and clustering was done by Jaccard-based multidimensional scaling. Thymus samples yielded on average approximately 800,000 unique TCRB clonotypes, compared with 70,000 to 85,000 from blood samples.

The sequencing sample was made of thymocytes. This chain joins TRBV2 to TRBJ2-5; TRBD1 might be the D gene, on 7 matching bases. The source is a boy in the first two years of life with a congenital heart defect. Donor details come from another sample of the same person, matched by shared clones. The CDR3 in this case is CASKEGAGSDKETQYF. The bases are TGTGCCAGCAAGGAGGGGGCAGGGAGCGATAAGGAGACCCAGTACTTC.